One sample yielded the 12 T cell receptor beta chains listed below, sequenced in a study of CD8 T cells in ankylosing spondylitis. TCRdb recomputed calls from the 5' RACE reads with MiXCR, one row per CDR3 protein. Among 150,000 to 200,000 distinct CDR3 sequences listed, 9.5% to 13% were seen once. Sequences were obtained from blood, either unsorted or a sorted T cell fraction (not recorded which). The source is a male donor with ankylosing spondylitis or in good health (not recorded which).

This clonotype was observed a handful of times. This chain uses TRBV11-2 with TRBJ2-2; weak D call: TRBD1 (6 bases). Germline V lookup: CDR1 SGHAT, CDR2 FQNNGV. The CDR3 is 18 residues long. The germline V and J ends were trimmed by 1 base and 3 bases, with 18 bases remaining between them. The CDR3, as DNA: TGTGCCAGCAGCTTAGGATTCGGGACAAGGCGATACACCGGGGAGCTGTTTTTT. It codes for CASSLGFGTRRYTGELFF.

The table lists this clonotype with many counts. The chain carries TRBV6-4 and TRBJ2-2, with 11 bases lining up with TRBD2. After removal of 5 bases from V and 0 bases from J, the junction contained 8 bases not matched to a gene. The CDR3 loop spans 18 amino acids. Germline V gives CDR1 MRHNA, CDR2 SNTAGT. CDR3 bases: TGTGCCAGCAGTCGCACCCTAGCGGGAGGTTCGAACACCGGGGAGCTGTTTTTT. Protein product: CASSRTLAGGSNTGELFF.

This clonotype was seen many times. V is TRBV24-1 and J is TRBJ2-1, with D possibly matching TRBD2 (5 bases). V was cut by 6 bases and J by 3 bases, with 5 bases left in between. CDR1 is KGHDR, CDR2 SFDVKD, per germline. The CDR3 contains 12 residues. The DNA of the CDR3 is TGTGCCACCAGTCGGGGCTACAATGAGCAGTTCTTC. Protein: CATSRGYNEQFF.

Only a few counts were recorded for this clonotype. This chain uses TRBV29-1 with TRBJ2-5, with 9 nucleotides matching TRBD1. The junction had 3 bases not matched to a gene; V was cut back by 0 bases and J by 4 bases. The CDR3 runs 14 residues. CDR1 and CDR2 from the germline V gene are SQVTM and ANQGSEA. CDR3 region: CSVEDEDRGETQYF. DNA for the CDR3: TGCAGCGTTGAAGATGAGGACAGGGGAGAGACCCAGTACTTC.

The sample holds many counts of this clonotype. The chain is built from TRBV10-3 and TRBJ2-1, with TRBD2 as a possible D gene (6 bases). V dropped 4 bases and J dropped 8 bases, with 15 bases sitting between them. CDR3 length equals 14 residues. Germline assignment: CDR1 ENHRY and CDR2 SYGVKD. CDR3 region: CAISGKGLADEQFF. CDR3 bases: TGTGCCATCAGTGGGAAGGGACTCGCTGATGAGCAGTTCTTC.

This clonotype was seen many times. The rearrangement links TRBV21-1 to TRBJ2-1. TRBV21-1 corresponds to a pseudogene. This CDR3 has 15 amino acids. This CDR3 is CASSKDGRSGNEQFF. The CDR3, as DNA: TGTGCCAGCAGCAAAGACGGACGGTCGGGCAATGAGCAGTTCTTC.

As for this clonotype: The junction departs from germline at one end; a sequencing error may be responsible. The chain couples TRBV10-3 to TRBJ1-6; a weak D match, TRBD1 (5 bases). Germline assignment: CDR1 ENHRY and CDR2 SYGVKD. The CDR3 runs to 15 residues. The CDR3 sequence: CAISVSTVEGSPLYF. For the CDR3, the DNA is TGTGCCATCAGTGTTTCGACAGTCGAGGGTTCACCCCTCTACTTT.

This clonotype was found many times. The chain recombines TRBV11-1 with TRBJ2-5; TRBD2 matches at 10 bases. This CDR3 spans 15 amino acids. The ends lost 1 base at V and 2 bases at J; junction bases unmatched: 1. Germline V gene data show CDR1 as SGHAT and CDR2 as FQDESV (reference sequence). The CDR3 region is CASSLGTSGQETQYF. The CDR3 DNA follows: TGTGCCAGCAGCTTAGGGACTAGCGGACAAGAGACCCAGTACTTC.

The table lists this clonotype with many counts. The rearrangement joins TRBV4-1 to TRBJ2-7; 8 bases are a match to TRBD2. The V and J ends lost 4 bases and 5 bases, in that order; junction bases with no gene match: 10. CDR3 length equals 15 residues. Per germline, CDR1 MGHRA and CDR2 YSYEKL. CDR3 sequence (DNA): TGCGCCAGCAGCCGTATAGCGGGGCGGCCCGACGAGCAGTACTTC. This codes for CASSRIAGRPDEQYF.

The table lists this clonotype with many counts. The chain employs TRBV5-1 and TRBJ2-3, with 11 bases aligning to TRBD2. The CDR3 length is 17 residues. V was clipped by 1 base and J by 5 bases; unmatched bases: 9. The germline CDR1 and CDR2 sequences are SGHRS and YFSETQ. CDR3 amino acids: CASSLLAGGPGEDTQYF. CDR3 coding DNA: TGCGCCAGCAGCTTGCTAGCGGGAGGTCCCGGGGAAGATACGCAGTATTTT.

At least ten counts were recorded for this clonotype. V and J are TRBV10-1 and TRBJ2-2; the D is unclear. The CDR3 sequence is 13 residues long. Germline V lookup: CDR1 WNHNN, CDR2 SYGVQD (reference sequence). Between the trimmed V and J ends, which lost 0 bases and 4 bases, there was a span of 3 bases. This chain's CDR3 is CASSESGTGELFF. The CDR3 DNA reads TGCGCCAGCAGTGAGTCTGGCACCGGGGAGCTGTTTTTT.

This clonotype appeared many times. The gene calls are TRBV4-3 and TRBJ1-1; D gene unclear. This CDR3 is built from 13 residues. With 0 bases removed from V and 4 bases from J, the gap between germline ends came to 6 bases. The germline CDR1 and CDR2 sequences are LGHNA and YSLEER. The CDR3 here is CASSQDTSTEAFF. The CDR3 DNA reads TGCGCCAGCAGCCAAGATACGAGCACTGAAGCTTTCTTT.